This entry is about one TCR beta chain. This entry belongs to a study of PD-L1 blockade in urothelial cancer. Method: immunoSEQ multiplex PCR; TCRdb's copy keeps in-frame clones and lacks some. The sample carries roughly 24,000 clones, 86% recorded once. Trimming at V came to 5 bases and at J to 2 bases, leaving 5 bases not matched to a gene. The CDR3 totals 16 residues. Germline CDR1 reads MNHNY; CDR2 reads SVGAGI (reference sequence). This TCR was recovered from a man in his 60s with urothelial cancer. The sample in question was PBMCs, obtained around atezolizumab (anti-PD-L1) treatment. The rearrangement links TRBV6-6 to TRBJ2-3, with 12 positions matching TRBD2. CDR3 DNA sequence: TGTGCCAGCAGTCTTGGACTAGCGGGGTACACAGATACGCAGTATTTT. Its translation is CASSLGLAGYTDTQYF.